Below are 5 T cell receptor beta chains sequenced from a single sample in a study of blood T cell repertoires in COVID-19. Some clones are missing from TCRdb's copy, which holds only in-frame ones; the method was immunoSEQ multiplex PCR. The sample yields 170,000 or so clones, 85% seen once. What was sequenced was PBMCs or T cells enriched from blood (not recorded which). The receptors come from a man aged 40-55 years who had recovered from COVID-19.

This clone was detected a few times. V usage is TRBV2 and J usage is TRBJ2-6; D may be TRBD2 (6 bases). The CDR3 sequence is 14 residues long. The germline gives CDR1 SNHLY, CDR2 FYNNEI. V gave up 9 bases and J gave up 0 bases, with 9 bases separating them. The CDR3 region is CARGGVSGANVLTF. In DNA, the CDR3 is TGTGCCAGAGGCGGGGTCTCTGGGGCCAACGTCCTGACTTTC.

The chain has TRBV6-6 and TRBJ2-7; a weak D match, TRBD2 (6 bases). CDR1 and CDR2 (germline): MNHNY, SVGAGI (reference sequence). V was trimmed by 5 bases and J by 7 bases, leaving 21 bases between them. The length of the CDR3 is 15 residues. CDR3 sequence (DNA): TGTGCCAGCAGTGCTACCGGGACTCGTATTACGGAGCAGTACTTC. The encoded protein is CASSATGTRITEQYF.

V and J are TRBV6-5 and TRBJ1-2, with no clear D. Trimming stripped 6 bases from V and 0 bases from J, with 11 bases between. Germline V gene lookup returns CDR1 MNHEY and CDR2 SVGAGI. This CDR3 comprises 14 residues. The CDR3 DNA follows: TGTGCCAGCAGGATCGACGGAGCTAACTATGGCTACACCTTC. Amino acid sequence: CASRIDGANYGYTF.

The gene calls are TRBV28 and TRBJ2-5; 7 positions match TRBD1. The CDR3 spans 13 residues. J was trimmed by 3 bases and V by 6 bases; bases with no gene match: 4. CDR1 is MDHEN, CDR2 SYDVKM, per germline. CDR3: CASRQGNEETQYF. CDR3 nucleotide sequence: TGTGCCAGCAGACAGGGGAATGAAGAGACCCAGTACTTC.

The J gene is TRBJ2-1, the V gene TRBV19; a possible D gene is TRBD2 (6 bases). Trimming removed 4 bases at V and 0 bases at J, with 10 bases between. CDR1 LNHDA and CDR2 SQIVND come from the germline V gene (reference sequence). The CDR3 totals 15 residues. CDR3 protein: CASSRRDFSYNEQFF. In DNA, the CDR3 is TGTGCCAGTAGTAGGAGGGACTTCTCCTACAATGAGCAGTTCTTC.